What follows are 22 T cell receptor beta chains derived from one specimen sequenced in a study of yellow fever vaccine responses in identical twins. TCRdb re-called the RT-PCR reads with MiXCR, one entry per CDR3 protein. The sample has about 23,000 distinct CDR3 sequences, over 70% seen once. Sequenced material: T cells from blood (PBMCs), unsorted or a sorted subset (not recorded which), taken before or after yellow fever vaccination (not recorded which). These receptor sequences come from a woman younger than 35 who received the yellow fever vaccine.

The chain has TRBV12-3 or TRBV12-4 and TRBJ1-2; D is unclear. V dropped 6 bases and J dropped 7 bases, with 15 bases sitting between them. This CDR3 contains 13 residues. CDR3 sequence (DNA): TGTGCCAGCAGCAGCAGTAACTCGGGTGGCTACACCTTC. It encodes CASSSSNSGGYTF.

This clonotype was observed a single time. The chain recombines TRBV2 with TRBJ2-7; TRBD2 matches 9 bases. CDR1 is SNHLY and CDR2 is FYNNEI in the germline V gene. V shed 5 bases, J shed 6 bases, and the junction held 5 bases outside the gene matches. There are 13 residues in the CDR3. CDR3 region: CASSLAGVGEQYF. Here the CDR3 DNA reads TGTGCCAGCAGTTTAGCGGGAGTGGGCGAGCAGTACTTC. Full variable domain (missing parts from reference TRBV2 and TRBJ2-7): EPEVTQTPSHQVTQMGQEVILRCVPISNHLYFYWYRQILGQKVEFLVSFYNNEISEKSEIFDDQFSVERPDGSNFTLKIRSTKLEDSAMYFCASSLAGVGEQYFGPGTRLTVT.

This clonotype showed up just a few times. The rearrangement links TRBV4-1 to TRBJ2-1, with D uncertain. V lost 0 bases to trimming and J lost 6 bases, with 9 bases between them. Per the germline V gene, CDR1 is MGHRA and CDR2 is YSYEKL. The CDR3 has 14 amino acids. The CDR3 reads CASSQEGLSNEQFF. The CDR3 bases are TGCGCCAGCAGCCAAGAGGGTCTCTCCAATGAGCAGTTCTTC.

This chain connects TRBV24-1 to TRBJ1-1, with D unresolved. The germline CDR1 and CDR2 sequences are KGHDR and SFDVKD. V was shortened by 2 bases and J by 1 base, with 4 bases between the two germline ends. This CDR3 comprises 13 residues. CDR3 nucleotide sequence: TGTGCCACCAGTGATTGGGGGAACACTGAAGCTTTCTTT. Translating it yields CATSDWGNTEAFF.

In this sample, this clonotype turned up a few times. The CDR3 here is CASTANYGYTF. CDR3 bases: TGTGCCAGCACCGCCAACTATGGCTACACCTTC. This chain links TRBV2 with TRBJ1-2; no definite D call. The germline V gene has CDR1 SNHLY and CDR2 FYNNEI. Trimming took 7 bases from V and 2 from J, leaving 5 bases between them. The CDR3 loop spans 11 amino acids.

This clonotype has only one observation. The CDR3 region has the DNA TGTGCCAGCACTGCAGACTACAATGAGCAGTTCTTC. It yields the protein CASTADYNEQFF. This chain joins TRBV2 and TRBJ2-1, with D unclear. V dropped 7 bases and J dropped 3 bases, with 7 bases sitting between them. From germline, CDR1 is SNHLY and CDR2 FYNNEI. The CDR3 sequence is 12 residues long.

The V call is TRBV11-2, the J call TRBJ1-1; maybe TRBD1 (5 bases). CDR1 and CDR2 from the germline V gene are SGHAT and FQNNGV. V gave up 5 bases and J gave up 4 bases, with 17 bases separating them. The length of the CDR3 is 15 residues. CDR3 sequence reads: CASSPRGRQTTEAFF. CDR3 in DNA: TGTGCCAGCAGCCCGCGGGGACGACAGACCACTGAAGCTTTCTTT. The full variable domain, with the rest looked up from reference TRBV11-2 and TRBJ1-1, is EAGVAQSPRYKIIEKRQSVAFWCNPISGHATLYWYQQILGQGPKLLIQFQNNGVVDDSQLPKDRFSAERLKGVDSTLKIQPAKLEDSAVYLCASSPRGRQTTEAFFGQGTRLTVV.

The rearrangement links TRBV9 to TRBJ2-1; weak D call: TRBD1 (6 bases). Germline V gene sequence: CDR1 SGDLS, CDR2 YYNGEE. Trimming left V 3 bases short and J 12 bases short, with 13 bases between. This CDR3 spans 12 amino acids. The CDR3 region has the DNA TGTGCCAGCAGCGCTCAGGGGTTTGGGCAGTTCTTC. It is translated as CASSAQGFGQFF.

The J gene is TRBJ2-1, the V gene TRBV5-1, with 8 bases matching TRBD1. Germline V lookup: CDR1 SGHRS, CDR2 YFSETQ. Trimming took 3 bases from V and 0 from J; bases not matched to a gene: 2. The CDR3 has 15 residues. CDR3 sequence reads: CASSSGTGSYNEQFF. The CDR3 DNA follows: TGCGCCAGCAGCTCCGGGACAGGCTCCTACAATGAGCAGTTCTTC.

The gene calls are TRBV23-1 and TRBJ2-2; a possible D gene is TRBD2 (5 bases). TRBV23-1 is classed as an ORF, of uncertain function. V lost 9 bases, J lost 0 bases, and 17 bases lay in between. CDR3 size: 16 residues. Here the CDR3 reads CARRIGRVTNTGELFF. CDR3 sequence (DNA): TGCGCCAGGAGGATAGGGCGGGTGACGAACACCGGGGAGCTGTTTTTT.

This clonotype has a single count. The chain couples TRBV7-9 to TRBJ2-7; TRBD1 matches 8 bases. CDR3 size: 14 residues. The V gene's germline CDR1 is SEHNR and CDR2 FQNEAQ (reference sequence). The J segment lost 3 bases and the V segment lost 1 base, leaving 2 bases of the junction unmatched. The DNA of the CDR3 is TGTGCCAGCAGCTTAGGGACAGGGATCTACGAGCAGTACTTC. It yields the protein CASSLGTGIYEQYF.

The J gene is TRBJ2-7, the V gene TRBV12-3 or TRBV12-4; TRBD1 agrees at 11 bases. The CDR3 is made up of 13 amino acids. V lost 4 bases and J lost 7; bases outside the gene matches: 3. CDR3 DNA sequence: TGTGCCAGCAGTTCCGGGACAGGGGGTGAGCAGTACGTC. Translated: CASSSGTGGEQYV.

The rearrangement uses TRBV7-3 and TRBJ2-1; 10 bases agree with TRBD2. The length of the CDR3 is 15 residues. Germline loops: CDR1 SGHTA, CDR2 FQGTGA. The V and J ends lost 5 bases and 4 bases, in that order; junction bases with no gene match: 5. CDR3 sequence: CASSVTSGIYNEQFF. The CDR3, as DNA: TGTGCCAGCAGCGTCACTAGCGGGATATACAATGAGCAGTTCTTC.

The genes are TRBV29-1 and TRBJ2-7; 7 nucleotides agree with TRBD1. Unmatched junction bases numbered 6, after V lost 8 bases and J lost 2 bases. The CDR3 has 12 residues. Germline values: CDR1 SQVTM, CDR2 ANQGSEA. This chain's CDR3 is CSPSGGTYEQYF. The CDR3 DNA reads TGCAGCCCCTCAGGGGGAACCTACGAGCAGTACTTC.

This clonotype was picked up a small number of times. The chain links TRBV6-1 to TRBJ2-2; possibly TRBD1 for D (6 bases). Deletions cut 5 bases from V and 3 bases from J, with 13 bases between. The CDR3 extends over 15 amino acids. CDR1 MNHNS and CDR2 SASEGT come from the germline V gene. CDR3 protein: CASSRGTLDTGELFF. CDR3 nucleotide sequence: TGTGCCAGCAGTAGAGGGACACTTGACACCGGGGAGCTGTTTTTT.

The rearrangement joins TRBV11-1 to TRBJ2-1; D is unclear. This CDR3 has 14 residues. The V end was cut by 4 bases, the J end by 6 bases, with 13 bases between. Germline values: CDR1 SGHAT, CDR2 FQDESV (reference sequence). The CDR3 region has the DNA TGTGCCAGCAGCTCCAGCGCGCAGTCCAATGAGCAGTTCTTC. As protein: CASSSSAQSNEQFF. The full variable domain, in which reference TRBV11-1 and TRBJ2-1 provide the parts outside the CDR3, is EAEVAQSPRYKITEKSQAVAFWCDPISGHATLYWYRQILGQGPELLVQFQDESVVDDSQLPKDRFSAERLKGVDSTLKIQPAELGDSAMYLCASSSSAQSNEQFFGPGTRLTVL.

This clonotype was observed a few times. The chain joins TRBV29-1 to TRBJ2-1; 8 bases match TRBD1. The CDR3 sequence is 14 residues long. The ends lost 3 bases at V and 6 bases at J; junction bases unmatched: 7. Germline CDR1 and CDR2: SQVTM and ANQGSEA. The CDR3 sequence: CSVDSLGQGNEQFF. In nucleotides, the CDR3 is TGCAGCGTTGATTCTCTCGGACAGGGCAATGAGCAGTTCTTC.

CDR3 DNA sequence: TGTGCCAGCTCACTCCTCAGGGATAATCAGCCCCAGCATTTT. This gives the protein CASSLLRDNQPQHF. This chain connects TRBV18 to TRBJ1-5; D possibly corresponds to TRBD1 (5 bases). CDR1 and CDR2 from the germline V gene are KGHSH and LQKENI. This CDR3 comprises 14 residues. V was shortened by 4 bases and J by 4 bases, with 11 bases between the two germline ends.

This chain links TRBV15 with TRBJ1-2; 7 positions agree with TRBD1. The CDR3 spans 12 residues. Germline assignment: CDR1 LNHNV and CDR2 YYDKDF (reference sequence). With 5 bases clipped from V and 7 bases from J, the junction kept 4 bases outside the gene matches. DNA for the CDR3: TGTGCCACCAGCGTAACAGGGGCTGGCTACACCTTC. This translates into CATSVTGAGYTF.

The CDR3 sequence: CASSPDRVRDSPLHF. The CDR3 DNA sequence: TGTGCCAGCAGTCCGGACAGGGTTCGTGATTCACCCCTCCACTTT. The V gene is TRBV12-3 or TRBV12-4, the J gene TRBJ1-6; 8 nucleotides agree with TRBD1. CDR3 length equals 15 residues. The J segment lost 8 bases and the V segment lost 5 bases, leaving 8 bases of the junction unmatched.

J is TRBJ2-7 and V is TRBV12-3 or TRBV12-4, with unresolved D. The CDR3 runs to 12 residues. V lost 3 bases and J lost 4, with 7 bases in between. DNA of the CDR3: TGTGCCAGCAGTTTGTCGCGATACGAGCAGTACTTC. As protein: CASSLSRYEQYF.

The J gene is TRBJ2-5, the V gene TRBV20-1; 9 positions agree with TRBD1. V lost 6 bases, J lost 5 bases, and 7 bases stayed unmatched. Germline V gene sequence: CDR1 DFQATT, CDR2 SNEGSKA (reference sequence). The CDR3 is made up of 13 amino acids. The DNA of the CDR3 is TGCAGTGCAAACGACAGGGGGAGGGAGACCCAGTACTTC. Translating it yields CSANDRGRETQYF.